The present entry profiles one TCR beta chain with its context. The data were taken from a study of blood T cell repertoires in COVID-19. Study as a whole: The United States, Italy and Spain provided the acute and convalescent COVID-19 samples.

In germline, CDR1 is SGHVS, CDR2 FQNEAQ. This CDR3 region has 14 residues. Trimming pared 7 bases from V and 4 bases from J, leaving 14 bases between. In the authors' workflow: Counts of nucleated cells, estimated from reference gene primer amplification, were obtained. TCRdb's copy holds only in-frame clones and misses some; the assay was immunoSEQ multiplex PCR. V and J calls and clone size are copied from that table; D and trimming were computed from the DNA. In the table there are about 83,000 clones, just over 85% of which are singletons. The TCR comes from a woman older than 75 in a cohort sampled during active or convalescent COVID-19. The chain carries TRBV7-8 and TRBJ2-1; D is unresolved. The sample was peripheral blood. CDR3 amino acids: CASTTPTEYNEQFF. The CDR3, as DNA: TGTGCCAGCACCACCCCTACAGAGTACAATGAGCAGTTCTTC.